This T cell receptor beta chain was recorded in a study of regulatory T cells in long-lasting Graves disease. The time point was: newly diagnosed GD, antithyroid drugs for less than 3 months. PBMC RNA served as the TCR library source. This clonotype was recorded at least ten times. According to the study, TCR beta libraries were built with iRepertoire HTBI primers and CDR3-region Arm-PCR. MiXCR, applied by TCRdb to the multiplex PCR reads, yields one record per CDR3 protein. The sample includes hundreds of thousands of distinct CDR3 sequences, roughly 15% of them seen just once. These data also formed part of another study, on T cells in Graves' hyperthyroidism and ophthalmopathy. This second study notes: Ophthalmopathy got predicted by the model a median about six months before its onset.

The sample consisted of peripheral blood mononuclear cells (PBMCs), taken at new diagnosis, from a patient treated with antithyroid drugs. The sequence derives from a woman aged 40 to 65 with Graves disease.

The DNA of the CDR3 is TGTGCCTGGAGGGGGGACAGGGGTCAGCCCCAGCATTTT. Protein: CAWRGDRGQPQHF. J is TRBJ1-5 and V is TRBV30; 10 positions match TRBD1. CDR1 and CDR2 (germline): GTSNPN, SVGIG (reference sequence). The V segment lost 3 bases and the J segment 6 bases; nucleotides outside the gene matches: 2. The CDR3 runs 13 residues. The variable domain in full, with the rest retrieved from reference TRBV30 and TRBJ1-5, is SQTIHQWPATLVQPVGSPLSLECTVEGTSNPNLYWYRQAAGRGLQLLFYSVGIGQISSEVPQNLSASRPQDRQFILSSKKLLLSDSGFYLCAWRGDRGQPQHFGDGTRLSIL.